Below, 6 T cell receptor beta chains from the same sample are listed, as sequenced in a study of OX40 agonist ivuxolimab in advanced cancers. The table came from immunoSEQ multiplex PCR; TCRdb's copy has only in-frame clones and leaves some out. The table lists tens of thousands of clones, about 89% of them singletons. The sequences come from CD4+ or CD8+ T cells sorted from blood, collected in a trial of the OX40 agonist ivuxolimab. All receptors derive from an adult with an advanced solid tumor such as melanoma, head and neck, liver or kidney cancer.

The chain joins TRBV12-1 to TRBJ2-7; TRBD2 is the table's D call and was not checked against the DNA. TRBV12-1 has pseudogene status. The CDR3 is made up of 13 amino acids. The CDR3 protein is CASSSGTSYEQYV. In DNA, the CDR3 is TGTGCCAGCAGCAGTGGGACTAGCTACGAGCAGTACGTC.

This sequence joins TRBV4-2 and TRBJ1-2; D possibly corresponds to TRBD1 (5 bases). Trimming cost V 1 base and J 7 bases, with 16 bases left between them. Per germline, CDR1 LGHNA and CDR2 YNFKEQ. The CDR3 sequence is 15 residues long. The DNA for the CDR3 is TGTGCCAGCAGCCAAGGGGGGACCCTAAGGTTTGGCTACACCTTC. This sequence encodes CASSQGGTLRFGYTF.

This clone appeared a single time. The CDR3 DNA reads TGTGCCAGCAGCTTGGCCGGGCGGGGTGCAGATACGCAGTATTTT. Residues: CASSLAGRGADTQYF. V and J are TRBV5-8 and TRBJ2-3; TRBD2 is a possible D gene (6 bases). Deletions cut 0 bases from V and 4 bases from J, with 12 bases between. This CDR3 is 15 amino acids long. Germline assignment: CDR1 SGHTS and CDR2 YDEGEE.

This rearrangement joins TRBV5-6 to TRBJ2-1, with 9 bases aligning to TRBD1. CDR1 SGHDT and CDR2 YYEEEE come from the germline V gene. The CDR3 length is 15 residues. V shed 0 bases, J shed 4 bases, and the junction held 2 bases outside the gene matches. The DNA for the CDR3 is TGTGCCAGCAGCTTGGAACAGGGGGCTTACAATGAGCAGTTCTTC. This gives the protein CASSLEQGAYNEQFF.

The rearrangement links TRBV4-1 to TRBJ1-1; D remains ambiguous. With 1 base removed from V and 2 bases from J, the gap between germline ends came to 11 bases. The CDR3 length is 15 residues. CDR1 MGHRA and CDR2 YSYEKL come from the germline V gene. Here the CDR3 DNA reads TGCGCCAGCAGCCAAGTTGGGCTGCTCAACACTGAAGCTTTCTTT. It specifies CASSQVGLLNTEAFF.

A remark on this clone: Different DNA sequences within this sample yield the same CDR3. The chain recombines TRBV4-1 with TRBJ1-6; D is ambiguous. The V end was cut by 1 base, the J end by 14 bases, with 6 bases between. CDR3 length equals 11 residues. Per germline, CDR1 MGHRA and CDR2 YSYEKL. CDR3 amino acids: CASSQGVTLHF. The DNA of the CDR3 is TGCGCCAGCAGCCAAGGAGTAACCCTCCACTTT.